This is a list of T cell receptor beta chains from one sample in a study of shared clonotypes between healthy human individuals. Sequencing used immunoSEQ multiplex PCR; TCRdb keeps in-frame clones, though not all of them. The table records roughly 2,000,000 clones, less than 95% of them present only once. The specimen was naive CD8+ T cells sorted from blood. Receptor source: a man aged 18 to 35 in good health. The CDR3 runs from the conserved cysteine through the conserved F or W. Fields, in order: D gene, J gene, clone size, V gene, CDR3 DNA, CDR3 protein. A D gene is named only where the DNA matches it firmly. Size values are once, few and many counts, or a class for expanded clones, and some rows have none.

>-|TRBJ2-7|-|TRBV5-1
TGCGCCAGCAGCTTGGTCCAGGGGACGGGGGAGCAGTACTTC
CASSLVQGTGEQYF
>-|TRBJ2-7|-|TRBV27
TGTGCCAGCAGTTTATCGTGGGACATATCCTACGAGCAGTACTTC
CASSLSWDISYEQYF
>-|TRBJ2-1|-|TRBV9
TGTGCCAGCGGGTGGGACAATGAGCAGTTCTTC
CASGWDNEQFF
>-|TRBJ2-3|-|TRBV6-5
TGTGCCAGCAGTTACTCGATAGACCTTAGCACAGATACGCAGTATTTT
CASSYSIDLSTDTQYF
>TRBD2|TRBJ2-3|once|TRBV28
TGTGCCAGCAGTACGACTAGCGGGGGCAGCACAGATACGCAGTATTTT
CASSTTSGGSTDTQYF
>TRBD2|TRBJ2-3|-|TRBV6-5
TGTGCCAGCAGGCACCGGGAGGAGGTGACAGATACGCAGTATTTT
CASRHREEVTDTQYF
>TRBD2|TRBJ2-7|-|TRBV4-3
TGCGCCAGCAGCCAAGATCAGGGACTAACTTACGAGCAGTACTTC
CASSQDQGLTYEQYF
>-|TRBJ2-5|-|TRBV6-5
TGTGCCAGCAGGGGGATTACAGGGCCACAAGAGACCCAGTACTTC
CASRGITGPQETQYF
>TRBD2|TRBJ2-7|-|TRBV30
TGTGCCTGGAGTCCTCCGGGACTAGCGGCATACGAGCAGTACTTC
CAWSPPGLAAYEQYF
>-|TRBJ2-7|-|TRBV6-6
TGTGCCAGCAGTTCCCTCAGTGAGGGACCCTCCTACGAGCAGTACTTC
CASSSLSEGPSYEQYF
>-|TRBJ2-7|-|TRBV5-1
TGCGCCAGCAGCCCGGGGGACAGCTCCTACGAGCAGTACTTC
CASSPGDSSYEQYF
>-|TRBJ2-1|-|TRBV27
TGTGCCAGCAGTTTATTCCCGGAGATGCGCGGAAATGAGCAGTTCTTC
CASSLFPEMRGNEQFF
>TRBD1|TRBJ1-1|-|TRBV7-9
TGTGCCAGCAGCTCGTCGACAGGGGTTTACACTGAAGCTTTCTTT
CASSSSTGVYTEAFF
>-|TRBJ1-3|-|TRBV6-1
TGTGCCAGCAGTGAATTGGGGGGAAGGGAATATTTT
CASSELGGREYF
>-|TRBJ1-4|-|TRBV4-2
-
CASSQGTGTRGHFGDEKLFF
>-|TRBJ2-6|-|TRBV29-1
TGCAGCGTTGAAGATCGGGTCCGCTCTGGGGCCAACGTCCTGACTTTC
CSVEDRVRSGANVLTF
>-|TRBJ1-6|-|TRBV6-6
TGTGCCAGCAGCCCACAGGGCCCCGGGGGTTCACCCCTCCACTTT
CASSPQGPGGSPLHF
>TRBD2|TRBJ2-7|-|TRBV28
TGTGCCAGCCAGCGGGACGGACCTTCTTACGAGCAGTACTTC
CASQRDGPSYEQYF
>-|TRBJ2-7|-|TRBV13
TGTGCCAGCAGCTTAGAAGGGGCCTCAAGCCCCTACGAGCAGTACTTC
CASSLEGASSPYEQYF
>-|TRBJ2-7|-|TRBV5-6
TGTGCCAGCAGCTTGAGCAGATCCTACGAGCAGTACTTC
CASSLSRSYEQYF
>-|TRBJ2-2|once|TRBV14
TGTGCCAGCAGCCAAGAAATAGGGCGGGCTGCCACCGGGGAGCTGTTTTTT
CASSQEIGRAATGELFF
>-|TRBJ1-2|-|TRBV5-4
TGTGCCAGCAGCTGGGGGGGGACAATCGATGGCTACACCTTC
CASSWGGTIDGYTF
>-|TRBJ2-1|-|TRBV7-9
TGTGCCAGCAGTTACGCACAGGGTGGAGGTCATGAGCAGTTCTTC
CASSYAQGGGHEQFF
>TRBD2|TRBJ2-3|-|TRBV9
TGTGCCAGCAGCGTAGAGCGGGAGGTGGCAGATACGCAGTATTTT
CASSVEREVADTQYF
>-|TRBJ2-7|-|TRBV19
TGTGCCAGTAGTCCGGGACATTCCTACGAGCAGTACTTC
CASSPGHSYEQYF
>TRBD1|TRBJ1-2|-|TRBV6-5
TGTGCCAGCAGTGACAGGGTTAATGGCTACACCTTC
CASSDRVNGYTF
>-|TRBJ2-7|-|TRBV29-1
TGCAGCGTTGCCGTGGGAGTGTCCTACGAGCAGTACTTC
CSVAVGVSYEQYF
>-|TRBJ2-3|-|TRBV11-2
TGTGCCAGCAGCTTAGGCCTTCCTCCGGGTTCTAGCACAGATACGCAGTATTTT
CASSLGLPPGSSTDTQYF
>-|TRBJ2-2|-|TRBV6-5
TGTGCCAGCAGTTACTCGAGAGCAGAGAACACCGGGGAGCTGTTTTTT
CASSYSRAENTGELFF
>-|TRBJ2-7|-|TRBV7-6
TGTGCCAGCAGCTTAGTCGGGCTCGAGTCCTACGAGCAGTACTTC
CASSLVGLESYEQYF
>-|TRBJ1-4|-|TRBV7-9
TGTGCCAGCAGCTTACCCACATTGGGAGAAAAACTGTTTTTT
CASSLPTLGEKLFF
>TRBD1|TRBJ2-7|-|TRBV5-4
TGTGCCAGCAGCCCGGACAGGGCCTACGAGCAGTACTTC
CASSPDRAYEQYF
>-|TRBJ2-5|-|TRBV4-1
TGCGCCAGCAGCCCGGGGGTGGACAGACTGCAAGAGACCCAGTACTTC
CASSPGVDRLQETQYF
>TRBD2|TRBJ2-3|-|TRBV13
TGTGCCAGCAGCTTGGCGGGAGCGGGAGGAAAAGATACGCAGTATTTT
CASSLAGAGGKDTQYF